This T cell receptor beta chain was observed in a study of T cells in Graves' hyperthyroidism and ophthalmopathy. V lost 5 bases, J lost 4 bases, and 24 bases lay in between. CDR3 length: 18 residues. Germline V gene sequence: CDR1 LNHDA, CDR2 SQIVND (reference sequence). Amplified TCR beta CDR3 regions derived from RNA transcripts. Initially, a first-round RT-PCR of the TCR CDR3 employed the HTBI primer set. In TCRdb, the multiplex PCR reads were re-called with MiXCR into one record per CDR3 protein. The table shows 650,000 to 850,000 distinct CDR3 sequences, with roughly a sixth occurring only once. Details on this clonotype: The target antigen is unknown.

Study-wide results and caveats: By a 13 V-J model, ophthalmopathy was set apart from stable hyperthyroidism.

The receptor was derived from a woman between 45 and 65 years old with Graves' hyperthyroidism that later progressed to Graves' ophthalmopathy. The V and J genes are TRBV19 and TRBJ1-5; D might be TRBD1 (5 bases). Sequencing used blood. This CDR3 reads CASSVRDPGFFGNQPQHF. The CDR3 DNA sequence: TGTGCCAGTAGTGTAAGGGACCCAGGGTTTTTTGGAAATCAGCCCCAGCATTTT.